This TCR beta chain was captured in a study of blood T cell repertoires in COVID-19. Original methodology: Estimation of nucleated cell counts relied on the amplification of reference gene primers. Assay: immunoSEQ multiplex PCR; the TCRdb copy retains only in-frame clones and omits some. V and J calls and clone size come straight from that table; D and trimming were deduced from the DNA. The table shows 490,000 or so clones, with more than 75% occurring only once. This clone came up a few times. The CDR3 covers 14 residues. V was pared by 3 bases and J by 4 bases, with 4 bases of the junction left unmatched. Germline CDR1 and CDR2: PRHDT and FYEKMQ (reference sequence). Adults between roughly 18 and 95 years of age took part from more than 20 US areas.

The material sequenced was PBMCs or T cells enriched from blood (not recorded which). This rearrangement joins TRBV13 to TRBJ1-1; 8 bases fit TRBD1. This TCR derives from a middle-aged woman who had recovered from COVID-19. CDR3 amino acids: CASSFPTGGTEAFF. CDR3 sequence (DNA): TGTGCCAGCAGCTTCCCAACAGGGGGCACTGAAGCTTTCTTT.